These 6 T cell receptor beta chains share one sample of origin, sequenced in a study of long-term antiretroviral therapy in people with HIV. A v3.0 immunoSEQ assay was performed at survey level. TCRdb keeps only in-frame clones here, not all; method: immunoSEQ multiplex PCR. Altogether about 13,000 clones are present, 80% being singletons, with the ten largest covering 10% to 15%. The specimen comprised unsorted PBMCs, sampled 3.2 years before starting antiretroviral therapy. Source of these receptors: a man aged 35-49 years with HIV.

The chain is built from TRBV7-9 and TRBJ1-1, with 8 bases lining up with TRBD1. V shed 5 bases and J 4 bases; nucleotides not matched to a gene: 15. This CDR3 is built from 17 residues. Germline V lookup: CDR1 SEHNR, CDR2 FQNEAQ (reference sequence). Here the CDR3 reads CASSIGQGGVDSTEAFF. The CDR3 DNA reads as TGTGCCAGCAGCATAGGACAGGGAGGGGTGGATAGCACTGAAGCTTTCTTT.

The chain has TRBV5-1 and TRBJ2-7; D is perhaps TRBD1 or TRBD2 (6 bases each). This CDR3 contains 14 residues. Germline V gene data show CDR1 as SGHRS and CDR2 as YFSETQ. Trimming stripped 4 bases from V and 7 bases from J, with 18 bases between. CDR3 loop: CASSGARGLGEQYF. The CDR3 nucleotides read TGCGCCAGCAGCGGTGCCAGGGGACTGGGGGAGCAGTACTTC.

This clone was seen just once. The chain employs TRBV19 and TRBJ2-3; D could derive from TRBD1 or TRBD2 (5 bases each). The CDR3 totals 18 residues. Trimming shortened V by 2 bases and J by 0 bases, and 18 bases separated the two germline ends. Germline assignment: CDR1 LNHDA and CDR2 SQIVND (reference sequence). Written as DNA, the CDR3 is TGTGCCAGTAGTATACCCCCCGTGGGGGTACTTAGCACAGATACGCAGTATTTT. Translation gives CASSIPPVGVLSTDTQYF.

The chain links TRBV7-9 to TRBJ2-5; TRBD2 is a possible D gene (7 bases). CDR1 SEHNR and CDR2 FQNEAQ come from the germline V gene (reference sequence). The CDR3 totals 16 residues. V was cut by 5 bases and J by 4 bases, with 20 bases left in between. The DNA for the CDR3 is TGTGCCAGCAGCCCCCCATGGGACGGGGGGCGAGAGACCCAGTACTTC. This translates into CASSPPWDGGRETQYF.

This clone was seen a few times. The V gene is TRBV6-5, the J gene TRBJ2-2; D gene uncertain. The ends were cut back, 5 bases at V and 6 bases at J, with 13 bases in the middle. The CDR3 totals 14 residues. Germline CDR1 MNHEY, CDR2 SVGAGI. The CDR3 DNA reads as TGTGCCAGCAGTCGTCGCACCCGGCCCGGGGAGCTGTTTTTT. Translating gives CASSRRTRPGELFF.

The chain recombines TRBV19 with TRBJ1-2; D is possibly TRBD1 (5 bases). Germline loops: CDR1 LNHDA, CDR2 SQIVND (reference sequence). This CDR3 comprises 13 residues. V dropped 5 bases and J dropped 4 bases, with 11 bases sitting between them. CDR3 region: CASSSRDLYGYTF. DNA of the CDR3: TGTGCCAGTAGTTCCAGGGACCTCTATGGCTACACCTTC.